This entry features one TCR beta chain sequence. Its antigen is still unknown. Authors' data handling: After removing out-of-frame reads, 2 million to 2.5 million distinct TCRbeta sequences remained. Only in-frame clones appear in the TCRdb table, and some are missing; sequencing was by immunoSEQ multiplex PCR. That table supplies the V and J calls and clone size; D and trimming were determined from the DNA. The data contain under 70,000 clones, about 81% of them singletons. The data were obtained in a study of memory CD4+ T cells and cytomegalovirus serostatus. Study summary: Healthy Belgian adult donors included about nine CMV-positive and some 25 CMV-negative people. Overall study findings and caveats: CD4+ memory repertoires contained 67 of 164 reported CMV TCRbeta sequences. CMV serostatus prediction reached median AUC roughly 0.95, or 0.91 with US-trained model.

The germline CDR1 and CDR2 sequences are LNHDA and SQIVND (reference sequence). Trimming at V came to 10 bases and at J to 4 bases, leaving 9 bases not matched to a gene. This CDR3 region has 13 residues. The sort gate was single viable CD3+CD4+CD8-CD45RO+ cells for memory CD4+ T cells. J is TRBJ1-1 and V is TRBV19; 7 bases agree with TRBD1. Source material: memory CD4+ T cells from blood. The TCR was taken from an adult in good health and CMV-seronegative. The DNA for the CDR3 is TGTGCCACCGAGGCTGACAGGGCCACTGAAGCTTTCTTT. The encoded protein is CATEADRATEAFF.